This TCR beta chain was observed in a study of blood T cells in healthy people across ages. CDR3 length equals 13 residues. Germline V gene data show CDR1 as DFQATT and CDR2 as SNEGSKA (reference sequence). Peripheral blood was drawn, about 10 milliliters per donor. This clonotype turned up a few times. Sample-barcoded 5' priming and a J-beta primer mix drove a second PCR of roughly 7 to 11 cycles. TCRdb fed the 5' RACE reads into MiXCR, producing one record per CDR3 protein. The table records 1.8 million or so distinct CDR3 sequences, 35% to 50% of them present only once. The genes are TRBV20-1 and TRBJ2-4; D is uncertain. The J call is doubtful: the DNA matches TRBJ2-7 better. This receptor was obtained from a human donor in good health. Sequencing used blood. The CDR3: CSANQGRASEQYF. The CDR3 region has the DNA TGCAGTGCTAATCAAGGAAGGGCCTCCGAGCAGTACTTC.